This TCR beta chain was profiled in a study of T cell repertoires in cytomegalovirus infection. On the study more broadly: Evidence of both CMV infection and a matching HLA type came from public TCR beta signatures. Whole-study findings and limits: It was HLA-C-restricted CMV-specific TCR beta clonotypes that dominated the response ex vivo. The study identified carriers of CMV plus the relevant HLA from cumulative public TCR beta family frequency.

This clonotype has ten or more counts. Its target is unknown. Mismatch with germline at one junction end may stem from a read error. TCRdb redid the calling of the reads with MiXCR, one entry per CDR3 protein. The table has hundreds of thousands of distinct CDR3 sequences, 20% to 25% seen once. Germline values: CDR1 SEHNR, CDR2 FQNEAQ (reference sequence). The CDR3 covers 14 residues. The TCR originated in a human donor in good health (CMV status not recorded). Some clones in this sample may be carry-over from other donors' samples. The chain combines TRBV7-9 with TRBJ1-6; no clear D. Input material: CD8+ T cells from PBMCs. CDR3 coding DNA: TGTGCCAGCAGCTTAGGACCCTACAATTCACCCCTCCACTTT. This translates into CASSLGPYNSPLHF.